The present T cell receptor beta chain was sequenced within a study of tissue T cells after allogeneic stem cell transplantation. Study-level points and caveats: TCR repertoires tracked anatomic similarity, regardless of disease or transplant status. In patients and mice, blood and spleen missed much of tissue repertoire. Across patients, clones rarely overlapped, yet motif clusters were shared tissue-specifically.

Survey-depth TCRbeta CDR3 sequencing reported V/J genes and productive frequencies. Generated by immunoSEQ multiplex PCR, the TCRdb table keeps only in-frame clones and is missing some. In the table there are some 22,000 clones, roughly two thirds of which are singletons. The germline gives CDR1 LGHNA, CDR2 YNLKQL (reference sequence). CDR3 length: 15 residues. Trimming removed 4 bases from V and 1 base from J; junction bases left unmatched: 3. Notes on this clone: Its antigen is as yet unknown. Germline and genes: mouse. The read terminates 1 residue before the CDR3 end, so the remaining end is supplied by the germline J gene.

Sequencing was done on a sample of blood. The genes are TRBV5 and TRBJ2-3; TRBD2 agrees at 9 bases. This receptor was identified in a female BALB/c mouse in good health. This strain has MHC haplotype H2-d. The sequenced part of the CDR3 DNA is TGTGCCAGCAGCCTCTGGGGGGGAGGTGCAGAAACGCTGTAT. As protein: CASSLWGGGAETLY. In full, the CDR3 reads CASSLWGGGAETLYF.